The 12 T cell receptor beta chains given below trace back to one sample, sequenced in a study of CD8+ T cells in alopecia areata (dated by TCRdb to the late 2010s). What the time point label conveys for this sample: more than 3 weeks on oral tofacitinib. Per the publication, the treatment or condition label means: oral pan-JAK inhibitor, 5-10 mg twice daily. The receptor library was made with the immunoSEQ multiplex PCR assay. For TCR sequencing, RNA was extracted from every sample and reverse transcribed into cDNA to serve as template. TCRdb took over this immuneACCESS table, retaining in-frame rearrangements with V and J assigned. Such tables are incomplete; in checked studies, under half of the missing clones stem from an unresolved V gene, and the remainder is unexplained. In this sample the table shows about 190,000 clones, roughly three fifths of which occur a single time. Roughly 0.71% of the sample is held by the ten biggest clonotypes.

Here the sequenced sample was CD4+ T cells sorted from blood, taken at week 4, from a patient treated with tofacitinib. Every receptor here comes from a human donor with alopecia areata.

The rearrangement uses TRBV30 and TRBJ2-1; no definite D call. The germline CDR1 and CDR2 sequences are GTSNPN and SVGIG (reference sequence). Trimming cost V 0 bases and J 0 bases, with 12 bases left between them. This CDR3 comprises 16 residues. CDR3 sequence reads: CAWSVMKALSYNEQFF. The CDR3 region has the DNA TGTGCCTGGAGTGTAATGAAGGCGCTCTCCTACAATGAGCAGTTCTTC.

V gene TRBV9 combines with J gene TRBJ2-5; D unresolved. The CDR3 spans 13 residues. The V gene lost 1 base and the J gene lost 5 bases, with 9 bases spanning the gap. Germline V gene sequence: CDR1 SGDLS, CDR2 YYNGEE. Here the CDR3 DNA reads TGTGCCAGCAGCGTAAGGGCTTCGGAGACCCAGTACTTC. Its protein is CASSVRASETQYF.

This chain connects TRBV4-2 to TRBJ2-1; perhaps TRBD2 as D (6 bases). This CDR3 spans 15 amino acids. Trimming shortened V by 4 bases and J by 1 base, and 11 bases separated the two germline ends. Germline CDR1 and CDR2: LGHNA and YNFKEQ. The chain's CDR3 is CASSPPGLSYNEQFF. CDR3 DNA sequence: TGTGCCAGCAGCCCTCCGGGACTGTCCTACAATGAGCAGTTCTTC.

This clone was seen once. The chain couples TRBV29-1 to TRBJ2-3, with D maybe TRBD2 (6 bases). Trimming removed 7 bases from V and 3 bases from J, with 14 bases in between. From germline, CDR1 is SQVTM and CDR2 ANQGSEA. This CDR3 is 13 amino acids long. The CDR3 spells CSGGGSGTDTQYF. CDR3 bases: TGCAGCGGTGGGGGGAGCGGAACAGATACGCAGTATTTT.

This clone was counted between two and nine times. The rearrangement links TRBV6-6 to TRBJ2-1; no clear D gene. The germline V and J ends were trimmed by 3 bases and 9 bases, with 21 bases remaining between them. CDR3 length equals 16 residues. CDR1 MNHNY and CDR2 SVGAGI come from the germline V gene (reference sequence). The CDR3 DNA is TGTGCCAGCAGTTATACGGCCGGATCCTCCCCAACTGAGCAGTTCTTC. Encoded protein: CASSYTAGSSPTEQFF.

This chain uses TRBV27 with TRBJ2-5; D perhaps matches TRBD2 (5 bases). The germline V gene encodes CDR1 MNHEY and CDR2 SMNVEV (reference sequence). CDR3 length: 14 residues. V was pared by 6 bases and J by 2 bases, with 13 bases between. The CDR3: CASRLTTLQETQYF. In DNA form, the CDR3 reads TGTGCCAGCAGACTGACTACTCTACAAGAGACCCAGTACTTC.

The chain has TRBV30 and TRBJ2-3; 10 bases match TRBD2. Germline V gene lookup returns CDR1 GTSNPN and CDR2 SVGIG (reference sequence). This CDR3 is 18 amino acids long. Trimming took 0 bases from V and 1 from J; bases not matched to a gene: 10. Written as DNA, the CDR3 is TGTGCCTGGAGTGTAAAAGCGGGAGGGCCTCTTGGCACAGATACGCAGTATTTT. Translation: CAWSVKAGGPLGTDTQYF.

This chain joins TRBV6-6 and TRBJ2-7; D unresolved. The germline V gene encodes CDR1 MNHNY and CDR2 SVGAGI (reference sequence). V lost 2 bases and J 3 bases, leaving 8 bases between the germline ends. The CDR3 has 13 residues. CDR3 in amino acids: CASSYLGGYEQYF. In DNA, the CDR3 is TGTGCCAGCAGTTACCTCGGTGGCTACGAGCAGTACTTC.

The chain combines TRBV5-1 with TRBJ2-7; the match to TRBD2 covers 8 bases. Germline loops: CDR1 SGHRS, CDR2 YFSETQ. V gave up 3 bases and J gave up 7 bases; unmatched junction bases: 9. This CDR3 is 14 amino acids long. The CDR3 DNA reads TGCGCCAGCAGCTCAGAAGCGGGAGCAGGGGAGCAGTACTTC. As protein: CASSSEAGAGEQYF. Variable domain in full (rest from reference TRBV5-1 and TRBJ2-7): KAGVTQTPRYLIKTRGQQVTLSCSPISGHRSVSWYQQTPGQGLQFLFEYFSETQRNKGNFPGRFSGRQFSNSRSEMNVSTLELGDSALYLCASSSEAGAGEQYFGPGTRLTVT.

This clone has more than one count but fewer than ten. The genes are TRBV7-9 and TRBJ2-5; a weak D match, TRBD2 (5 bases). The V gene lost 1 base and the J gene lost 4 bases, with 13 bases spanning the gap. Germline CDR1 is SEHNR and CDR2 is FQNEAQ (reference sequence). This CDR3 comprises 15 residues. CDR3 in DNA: TGTGCCAGCAGCTTAGATTTGTCTGCGGGAGAGACCCAGTACTTC. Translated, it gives CASSLDLSAGETQYF.

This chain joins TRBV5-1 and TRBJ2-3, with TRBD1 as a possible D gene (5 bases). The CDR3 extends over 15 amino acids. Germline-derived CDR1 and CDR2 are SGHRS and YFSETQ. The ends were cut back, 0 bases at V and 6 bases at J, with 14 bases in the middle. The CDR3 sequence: CASSLALRVSDTQYF. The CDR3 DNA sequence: TGCGCCAGCAGCTTGGCGCTCAGGGTGTCGGATACGCAGTATTTT.

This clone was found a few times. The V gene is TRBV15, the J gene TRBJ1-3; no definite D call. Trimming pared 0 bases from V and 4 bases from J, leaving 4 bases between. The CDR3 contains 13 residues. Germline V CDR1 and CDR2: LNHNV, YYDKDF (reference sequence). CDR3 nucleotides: TGTGCCACCAGCAGAGAGCCGGGAAACACCATATATTTT. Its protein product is CATSREPGNTIYF.